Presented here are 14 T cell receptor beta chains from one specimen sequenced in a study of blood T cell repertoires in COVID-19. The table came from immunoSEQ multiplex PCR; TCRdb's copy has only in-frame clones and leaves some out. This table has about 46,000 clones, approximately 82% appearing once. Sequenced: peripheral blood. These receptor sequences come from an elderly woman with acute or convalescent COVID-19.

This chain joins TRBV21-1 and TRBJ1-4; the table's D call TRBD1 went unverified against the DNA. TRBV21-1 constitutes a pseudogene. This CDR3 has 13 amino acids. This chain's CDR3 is CASFGTGWEKLFF. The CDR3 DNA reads TGTGCCAGCTTCGGGACAGGATGGGAAAAACTGTTTTTT.

The CDR3 is CASSFRGKEKAFF. CDR3 coding DNA: TGTGCCAGCAGCTTCAGGGGAAAAGAAAAAGCTTTCTTT. The J gene is TRBJ1-1, the V gene TRBV14, with D possibly being TRBD1 (6 bases). CDR3 length: 13 residues. Trimming took 5 bases from V and 9 from J, leaving 16 bases between them. CDR1 is SGHDN, CDR2 FVKESK, per germline.

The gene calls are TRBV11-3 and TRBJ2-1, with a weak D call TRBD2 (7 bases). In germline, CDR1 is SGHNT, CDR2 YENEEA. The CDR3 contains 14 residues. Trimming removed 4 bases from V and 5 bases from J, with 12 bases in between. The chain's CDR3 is CASSWRGGDNEQFF. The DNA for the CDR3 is TGTGCCAGCAGCTGGAGGGGGGGAGACAATGAGCAGTTCTTC.

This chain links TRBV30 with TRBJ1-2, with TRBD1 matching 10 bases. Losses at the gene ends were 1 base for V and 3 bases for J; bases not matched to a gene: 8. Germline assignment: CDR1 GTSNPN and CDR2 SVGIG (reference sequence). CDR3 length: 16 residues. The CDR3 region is CAWSETPTGGDYGYTF. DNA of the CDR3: TGTGCCTGGAGTGAAACCCCGACAGGGGGCGACTATGGCTACACCTTC. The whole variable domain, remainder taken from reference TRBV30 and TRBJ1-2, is SQTIHQWPATLVQPVGSPLSLECTVEGTSNPNLYWYRQAAGRGLQLLFYSVGIGQISSEVPQNLSASRPQDRQFILSSKKLLLSDSGFYLCAWSETPTGGDYGYTFGSGTRLTVV.

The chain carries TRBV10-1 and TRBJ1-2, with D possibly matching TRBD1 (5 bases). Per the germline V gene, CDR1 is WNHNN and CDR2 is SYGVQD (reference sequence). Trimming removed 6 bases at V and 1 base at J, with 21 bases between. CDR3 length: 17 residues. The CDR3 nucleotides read TGCGCCAGCAGCTCCGGACAAGGCGGAATAAATAACTATGGCTACACCTTC. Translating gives CASSSGQGGINNYGYTF.

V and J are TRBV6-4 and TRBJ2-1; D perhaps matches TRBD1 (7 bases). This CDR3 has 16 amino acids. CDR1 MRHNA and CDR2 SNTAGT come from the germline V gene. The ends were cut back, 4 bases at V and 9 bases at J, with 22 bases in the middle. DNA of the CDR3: TGTGCCAGCAGTGTAGGCCAGGGGGGACCCCAGGGTGAGCAGTTCTTC. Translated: CASSVGQGGPQGEQFF.

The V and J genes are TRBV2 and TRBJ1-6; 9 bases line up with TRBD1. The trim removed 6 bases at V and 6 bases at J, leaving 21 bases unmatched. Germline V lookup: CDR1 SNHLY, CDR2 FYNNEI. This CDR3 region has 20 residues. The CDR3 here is CASRPPAGTGISGGNSPLHF. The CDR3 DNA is TGTGCCAGCAGGCCCCCGGCTGGGACAGGGATCTCGGGGGGTAATTCACCCCTCCACTTT.

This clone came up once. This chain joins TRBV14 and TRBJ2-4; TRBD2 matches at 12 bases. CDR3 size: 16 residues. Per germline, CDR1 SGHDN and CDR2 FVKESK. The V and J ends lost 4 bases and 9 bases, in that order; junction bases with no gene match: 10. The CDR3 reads CASSPLAGGPQGIQYF. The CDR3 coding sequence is TGTGCCAGCAGCCCACTAGCGGGGGGCCCTCAGGGCATTCAGTACTTC.

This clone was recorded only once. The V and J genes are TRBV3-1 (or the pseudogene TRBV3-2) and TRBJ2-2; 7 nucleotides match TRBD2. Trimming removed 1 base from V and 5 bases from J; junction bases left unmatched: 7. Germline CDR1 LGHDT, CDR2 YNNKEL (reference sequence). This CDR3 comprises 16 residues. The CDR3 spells CASSQGAGSPTGELFF. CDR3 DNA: TGTGCCAGCAGCCAAGGAGCGGGGTCCCCGACCGGGGAGCTGTTTTTT.

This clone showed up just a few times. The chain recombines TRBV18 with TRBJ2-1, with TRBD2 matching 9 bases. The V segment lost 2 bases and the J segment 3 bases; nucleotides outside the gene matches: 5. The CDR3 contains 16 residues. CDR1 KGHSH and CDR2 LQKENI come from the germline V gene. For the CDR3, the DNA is TGTGCCAGCTCACCATCAGCGGGGGGCCTCTACAATGAGCAGTTCTTC. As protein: CASSPSAGGLYNEQFF.

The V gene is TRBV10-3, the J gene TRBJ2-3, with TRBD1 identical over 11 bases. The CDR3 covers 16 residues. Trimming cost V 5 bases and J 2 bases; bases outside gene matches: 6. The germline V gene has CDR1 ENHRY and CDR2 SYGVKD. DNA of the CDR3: TGTGCCATCAGTCCCGGGGACAGGGGGGTCACAGATACGCAGTATTTT. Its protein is CAISPGDRGVTDTQYF.

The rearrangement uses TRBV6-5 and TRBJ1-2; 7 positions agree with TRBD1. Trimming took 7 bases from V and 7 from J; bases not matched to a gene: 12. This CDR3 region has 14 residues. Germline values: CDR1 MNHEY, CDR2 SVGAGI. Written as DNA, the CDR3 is TGTGCCAGCATGGAACCGACAGGGTTTGGTGGCTACACCTTC. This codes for CASMEPTGFGGYTF.

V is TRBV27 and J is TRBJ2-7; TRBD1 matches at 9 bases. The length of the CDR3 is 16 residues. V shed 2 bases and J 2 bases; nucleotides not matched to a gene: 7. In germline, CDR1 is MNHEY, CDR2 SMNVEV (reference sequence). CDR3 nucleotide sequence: TGTGCCAGCAGTTTAACGGGGACAGGGTGGACCTACGAGCAGTACTTC. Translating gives CASSLTGTGWTYEQYF.

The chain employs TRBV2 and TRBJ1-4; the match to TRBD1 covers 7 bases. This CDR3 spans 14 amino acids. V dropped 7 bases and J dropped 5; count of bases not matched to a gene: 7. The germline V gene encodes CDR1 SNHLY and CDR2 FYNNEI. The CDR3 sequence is CASNWDSSNEKLFF. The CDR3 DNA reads TGTGCCAGCAATTGGGACAGCTCAAATGAAAAACTGTTTTTT. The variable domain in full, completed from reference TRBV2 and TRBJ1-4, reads EPEVTQTPSHQVTQMGQEVILRCVPISNHLYFYWYRQILGQKVEFLVSFYNNEISEKSEIFDDQFSVERPDGSNFTLKIRSTKLEDSAMYFCASNWDSSNEKLFFGSGTQLSVL.